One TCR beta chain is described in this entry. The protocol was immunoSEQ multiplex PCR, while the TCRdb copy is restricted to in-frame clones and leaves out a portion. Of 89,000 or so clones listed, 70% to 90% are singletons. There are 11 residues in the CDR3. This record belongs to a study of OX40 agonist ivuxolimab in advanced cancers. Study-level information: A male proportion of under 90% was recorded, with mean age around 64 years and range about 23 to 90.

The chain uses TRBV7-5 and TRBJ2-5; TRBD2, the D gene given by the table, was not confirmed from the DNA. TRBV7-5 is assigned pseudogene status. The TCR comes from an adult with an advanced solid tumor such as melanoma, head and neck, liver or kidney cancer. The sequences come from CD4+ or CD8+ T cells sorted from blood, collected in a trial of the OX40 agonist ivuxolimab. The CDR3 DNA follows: TGTGCCAGAAGCTTCGGGGGGTCCCAGTACTTC. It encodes CARSFGGSQYF.